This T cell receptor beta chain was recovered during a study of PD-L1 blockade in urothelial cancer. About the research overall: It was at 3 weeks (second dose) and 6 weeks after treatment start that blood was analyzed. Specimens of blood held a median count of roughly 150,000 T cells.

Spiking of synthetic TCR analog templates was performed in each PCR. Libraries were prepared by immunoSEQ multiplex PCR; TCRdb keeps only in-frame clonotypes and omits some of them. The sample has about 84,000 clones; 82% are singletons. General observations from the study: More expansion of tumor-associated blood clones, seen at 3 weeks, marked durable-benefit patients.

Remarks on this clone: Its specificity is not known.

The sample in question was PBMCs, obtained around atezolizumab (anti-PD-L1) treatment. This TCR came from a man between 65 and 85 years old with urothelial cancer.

CDR3 sequence reads: CASSLPGGRGSYNEQFF. DNA of the CDR3: TGTGCCAGCAGCTTACCCGGGGGGCGGGGGTCCTACAATGAGCAGTTCTTC. This chain connects TRBV28 to TRBJ2-1, with D perhaps TRBD2 (7 bases). CDR3 length: 17 amino acids. The V and J ends lost 6 bases and 1 base respectively, with 19 bases between them. Germline V gene sequence: CDR1 MDHEN, CDR2 SYDVKM.